The 30 T cell receptor beta chains presented below share a single source sample, sequenced in a study of T cell clusters in autoimmune cytopenias. Some 39,000 genome equivalents of blood DNA were amplified for TRB. One tube held mixed TRB-A and TRB-B primer pools for touch-down PCR. From the multiplex PCR reads, TCRdb lists one entry per CDR3 protein and no DNA. Its clone listing holds 3,500 to 5,000 distinct CDR3 sequences. In addition, the sample was reused for a study of T cell repertoires in aging, cancer and after chemotherapy.

The sequenced sample consisted of peripheral blood. The receptors were sampled from a human donor in good health.

The chain uses TRBV19 and TRBJ2-1. CDR1 is LNHDA and CDR2 is SQIVND in the germline V gene (reference sequence). CDR3 size: 15 residues. The CDR3 is CASSMSGRSYNEQFF. Using reference TRBV19 and TRBJ2-1 for the parts outside the CDR3, the full variable domain is DGGITQSPKYLFRKEGQNVTLSCEQNLNHDAMYWYRQDPGQGLRLIYYSQIVNDFQKGDIAEGYSVSREKKESFPLTVTSAQKNPTAFYLCASSMSGRSYNEQFFGPGTRLTVL.

The CDR3 region is CASSRNPWTSGRKLSSYNEQFF. This chain links TRBV6-5 with TRBJ2-1; TCRdb's D call of TRBD2 is untestable without DNA. Germline values: CDR1 MNHEY, CDR2 SVGAGI. The CDR3 is 22 amino acids.

The chain uses TRBV7-6 and TRBJ2-7. CDR1 is SGHVS and CDR2 is FNYEAQ in the germline V gene. The CDR3 is made up of 14 amino acids. The CDR3 sequence is CASSPRLATYEQYF.

The J gene is TRBJ1-6, the V gene TRBV19. Looked up from germline, CDR1 is LNHDA and CDR2 is SQIVND (reference sequence). The CDR3 extends over 14 amino acids. The CDR3 loop reads CASPFRTAEPPLHF. The full variable domain, rest sourced from reference TRBV19 and TRBJ1-6, is DGGITQSPKYLFRKEGQNVTLSCEQNLNHDAMYWYRQDPGQGLRLIYYSQIVNDFQKGDIAEGYSVSREKKESFPLTVTSAQKNPTAFYLCASPFRTAEPPLHFGNGTRLTVT.

Its frequency marks this clonotype as large (0.1 to 1%). The genes are TRBV29-1 and TRBJ2-7. Per germline, CDR1 SQVTM and CDR2 ANQGSEA. The CDR3 runs 12 residues. CDR3 amino acids: CSVEDQGSEQYF.

J is TRBJ2-5 and V is TRBV5-5. The length of the CDR3 is 12 residues. In germline, CDR1 is SGHKS, CDR2 YYEKEE (reference sequence). CDR3 amino acids: CASSLARQTQYF.

This clonotype shows up as medium-sized by frequency. The chain employs TRBV5-5 and TRBJ1-6; TCRdb selects TRBD1, and the lack of DNA leaves this call unchecked. This CDR3 contains 15 residues. CDR1 SGHKS and CDR2 YYEKEE come from the germline V gene (reference sequence). The CDR3 loop is CASHSPGQGYSPLHF.

The rearrangement uses TRBV12-3 or TRBV12-4 and TRBJ2-1. The length of the CDR3 is 11 residues. Here the CDR3 reads CASSFRAEQFF.

The chain couples TRBV14 to TRBJ2-1. CDR1 is SGHDN and CDR2 is FVKESK in the germline V gene. This CDR3 has 16 amino acids. This chain's CDR3 is CASSQELGLGYNEQFF.

The chain carries TRBV6-2 or TRBV6-3 and TRBJ1-1; the TCRdb call, TRBD1, lacks DNA for checking. The CDR3 loop spans 15 amino acids. Germline CDR1 is MNHEY and CDR2 is SVGEGT. This CDR3 is CASSYAYGGDTEAFF.

The rearrangement joins TRBV7-9 to TRBJ2-7; TCRdb indicates TRBD1, and absent DNA this call remains unverified. This CDR3 comprises 13 residues. CDR1 and CDR2 from the germline V gene are SEHNR and FQNEAQ (reference sequence). CDR3 loop: CASSPPIGSEQYF.

The gene calls are TRBV19 and TRBJ1-1. Germline values: CDR1 LNHDA, CDR2 SQIVND (reference sequence). The CDR3 sequence is 15 residues long. CDR3: CASRNEASRNPEAFF.

J is TRBJ2-1 and V is TRBV6-2 or TRBV6-3. The CDR3 sequence is 15 residues long. Germline CDR1 MNHEY, CDR2 SVGEGT. The CDR3 loop reads CASSVRGGSYNEQFF.

This clonotype counts as medium-sized by frequency. The chain combines TRBV29-1 with TRBJ2-7; TCRdb indicates TRBD1, and absent DNA this call remains unverified. Germline lookup yields CDR1 SQVTM and CDR2 ANQGSEA. This CDR3 has 14 residues. The CDR3 reads CSVEGDGQGYEQYF.

V gene TRBV6-6 combines with J gene TRBJ1-3; TCRdb reports TRBD1, a call that lacks DNA to check it against. Germline CDR1 reads MNHNY; CDR2 reads SVGAGI (reference sequence). The CDR3 consists of 17 residues. CDR3 residues: CASSYSTGQRSGNTIYF.

This clonotype is medium-sized by frequency. V is TRBV6-5 and J is TRBJ2-3; lacking DNA, the TRBD1 call made by TCRdb goes unchecked. The CDR3 has 17 amino acids. CDR1 and CDR2 (germline): MNHEY, SVGAGI. The CDR3 protein is CASRLKSTAAKTDTQYF.

This chain connects TRBV6-2 or TRBV6-3 to TRBJ2-5; TCRdb's D call of TRBD2 is untestable without DNA. The CDR3 extends over 13 amino acids. Germline assignment: CDR1 MNHEY and CDR2 SVGEGT. The CDR3 loop reads CASSRRRGETQYF.

The CDR3 loop is CATSRRHRTGDGYTF. V gene TRBV15 combines with J gene TRBJ1-2; there is no DNA to check the TCRdb D call of TRBD1. Germline V gives CDR1 LNHNV, CDR2 YYDKDF (reference sequence). This CDR3 region has 15 residues.

This chain joins TRBV27 and TRBJ2-2; the TCRdb D gene call, TRBD1, has no DNA to confirm it. Germline CDR1 is MNHEY and CDR2 is SMNVEV (reference sequence). This CDR3 is built from 16 residues. The CDR3 loop reads CASSLYGQMNTGELFF.

This clonotype is called medium-sized based on its frequency. V gene TRBV27 combines with J gene TRBJ1-2; TCRdb designates TRBD1, a call that cannot be tested without DNA. CDR1 and CDR2 from the germline V gene are MNHEY and SMNVEV (reference sequence). The CDR3 runs to 14 residues. The CDR3 here is CASSPNRDNYGYTF.

The chain uses TRBV12-3 or TRBV12-4 and TRBJ1-2; TCRdb outputs TRBD1, but without DNA this stays unchecked. The CDR3 has 15 residues. This CDR3 is CASSSIRVQSNGYTF.

This clonotype shows up as medium-sized by frequency. The gene calls are TRBV19 and TRBJ2-5. Germline CDR1 is LNHDA and CDR2 is SQIVND (reference sequence). The length of the CDR3 is 14 residues. This chain's CDR3 is CASSMGVGRETQYF.

The chain links TRBV27 to TRBJ2-3; there is no DNA to check the TCRdb D call of TRBD2. Germline CDR1 is MNHEY and CDR2 is SMNVEV (reference sequence). This CDR3 contains 15 residues. CDR3 residues: CASRLRGLVTDTQYF.

This chain links TRBV27 with TRBJ2-1; TCRdb gives TRBD2 as the D gene, but with no DNA this cannot be confirmed. CDR1 MNHEY and CDR2 SMNVEV come from the germline V gene (reference sequence). The CDR3 sequence is 15 residues long. CDR3: CASSPGLVQVNEQFF.

The V call is TRBV6-2 or TRBV6-3, the J call TRBJ1-5. The CDR3 sequence is 13 residues long. CDR1 is MNHEY and CDR2 is SVGEGT in the germline V gene. The CDR3 loop reads CASSLQPEQPQHF.

The V call is TRBV5-4, the J call TRBJ2-5; lacking DNA, the TRBD1 call made by TCRdb goes unchecked. The CDR3 extends over 13 amino acids. The germline CDR1 and CDR2 sequences are SGHNT and YYREEE (reference sequence). CDR3 region: CASSPTVQETQYF.

This clonotype is medium-sized by frequency. This sequence joins TRBV29-1 and TRBJ2-1; TCRdb reports TRBD1, a call that lacks DNA to check it against. CDR3 length: 11 amino acids. CDR1 and CDR2 (germline): SQVTM, ANQGSEA. The CDR3 region is CSAGGSNEQFF.

The V and J genes are TRBV7-2 and TRBJ1-1; TCRdb's D gene call, TRBD1, goes unchecked for lack of DNA. From germline, CDR1 is SGHTA and CDR2 FQGNSA. This CDR3 is 14 amino acids long. The CDR3 sequence is CASSSGQWNTEAFF.

This chain connects TRBV5-6 to TRBJ1-2; as DNA is missing, the TRBD1 call by TCRdb cannot be tested. The CDR3 runs to 15 residues. The V gene's germline CDR1 is SGHDT and CDR2 YYEEEE. The CDR3 loop reads CASSLDRVTLYGYTF.

The rearrangement uses TRBV5-1 and TRBJ1-4; the TRBD1 assignment by TCRdb is unverifiable without DNA. The CDR3 sequence is 16 residues long. Germline V gene data show CDR1 as SGHRS and CDR2 as YFSETQ. CDR3: CASSFAPQGTNEKLFF. The full variable domain, completed using reference TRBV5-1 and TRBJ1-4, is KAGVTQTPRYLIKTRGQQVTLSCSPISGHRSVSWYQQTPGQGLQFLFEYFSETQRNKGNFPGRFSGRQFSNSRSEMNVSTLELGDSALYLCASSFAPQGTNEKLFFGSGTQLSVL.